This is a list of T cell receptor beta chains from one sample in a study of cytomegalovirus exposure and HLA in healthy donors. This table comes from immunoSEQ multiplex PCR, and its TCRdb copy is limited to in-frame clones, with some not included. The table lists some 120,000 clones, about 81% of them singletons. Sequenced input: PBMCs. Receptors originate from a woman aged 45-59 years in good health and CMV-seropositive. Both conserved end residues are trimmed from each CDR3. Not all rows give a size; the values are once, few, many and, for expanded clones, a class.

clone_size j_call v_call cdr3_aa
few TRBJ1-4 TRBV4-3 ASSQVAGAVNEKLF
NA TRBJ2-5 TRBV12-5 ASGPPGTREATLGQETQY
NA TRBJ1-4 TRBV18 ASSPGGGLGEKLF
NA TRBJ2-4 TRBV6-1 ASSEARRQGANIQY
NA TRBJ1-6 TRBV6-5 ASSRAVLGNSPLH
NA TRBJ2-7 TRBV9 ASGVGGLQAYEQY
NA TRBJ2-7 TRBV6-5 VSTSGSYSYEQY
once TRBJ2-1 TRBV25-1 ASSGAGQGNEQF
NA TRBJ1-1 TRBV7-3 ASSQLGQGLTEAF
NA TRBJ2-1 TRBV19 ASSIRPNGLAGTYNEQF
NA TRBJ1-2 TRBV19 ASSPWDRGQDYGYT
NA TRBJ1-1 TRBV18 ASSPPSGLNTEAF
once TRBJ2-5 TRBV7-3 ASSLRQGRGETQY
NA TRBJ2-5 TRBV9 ASSVDRGVEETQY
NA TRBJ2-7 TRBV29-1 SVPGTSGGINEQY
NA TRBJ2-7 TRBV7-2 ASSAGGAEQY
NA TRBJ2-3 TRBV9 ASSVGGSGSDTQY
NA TRBJ2-7 TRBV11-2 ASSLTDSYEQY
NA TRBJ1-5 TRBV18 ASSPGFGNQPQH
NA TRBJ2-2 TRBV7-9 ASPSGGSNTGELF
NA TRBJ2-1 TRBV4-2 ASSQGTGPFSYNEQF
once TRBJ2-7 TRBV7-2 ASSIPGQGYEQY
NA TRBJ2-1 TRBV6-1 ASGANEQF
NA TRBJ2-2 TRBV13 ASSYGQGSLPGELF
once TRBJ2-5 TRBV5-4 ASSSGGRFIEETQY
few TRBJ2-3 TRBV5-1 ASSLGLASSTQY
NA TRBJ2-7 TRBV11-3 ASSSTSGRGCEY
NA TRBJ1-3 TRBV9 ASSPGQGPWSGNTIY
NA TRBJ1-2 TRBV6-5 ASSYGGRGGGYT
NA TRBJ1-2 TRBV6-6 ASSSLRQEGPYGYT
NA TRBJ2-7 TRBV5-4 ASSTRTGGQGEQY
NA TRBJ1-6 TRBV5-1 ASSLEATAGNNSPLH